This entry lists 27 T cell receptor beta chains sequenced from one sample in a study of blood T cell repertoires in COVID-19. The data were produced by immunoSEQ multiplex PCR, yet TCRdb's version contains in-frame clones alone and is incomplete. The sample carries hundreds of thousands of clones, around 87% recorded once. The sample taken for sequencing was peripheral blood. The receptors derive from a woman between 25 and 40 years old who had recovered from COVID-19.

The genes are TRBV6-5 and TRBJ1-2; D is ambiguous. CDR3 length: 15 amino acids. Germline V gives CDR1 MNHEY, CDR2 SVGAGI. V was clipped by 2 bases and J by 4 bases, with 14 bases between them. The CDR3 loop is CASSYGALSSYGYTF. For the CDR3, the DNA is TGTGCCAGCAGTTACGGCGCACTATCGAGCTATGGCTACACCTTC.

The chain joins TRBV5-1 to TRBJ2-2; tentative D call: TRBD2 (6 bases). CDR3 length: 16 residues. The germline V and J ends were trimmed by 4 bases and 2 bases, with 15 bases remaining between them. Germline CDR1 SGHRS, CDR2 YFSETQ. As DNA, the CDR3 is TGCGCCAGCAGCCCCGAGGCGGGATACAACACCGGGGAGCTGTTTTTT. It yields the protein CASSPEAGYNTGELFF.

The V call is TRBV30, the J call TRBJ2-1; unclear D gene. Trimming cost V 6 bases and J 6 bases, with 9 bases left between them. This CDR3 has 11 amino acids. Germline V CDR1 and CDR2: GTSNPN, SVGIG (reference sequence). CDR3 DNA: TGTGCCTGCGAGGATGTCAATGAGCAGTTCTTC. Protein: CACEDVNEQFF.

J is TRBJ2-5 and V is TRBV7-2; the match to TRBD1 covers 7 bases. The CDR3 spans 14 residues. Germline V gene sequence: CDR1 SGHTA, CDR2 FQGNSA. The junction had 2 bases not matched to a gene; V was cut back by 0 bases and J by 4 bases. The CDR3 nucleotides read TGTGCCAGCAGCTTAGCAGGGGGCAGAGAGACCCAGTACTTC. It encodes CASSLAGGRETQYF.

This chain joins TRBV6-5 and TRBJ1-2, with a possible D match to TRBD1 (6 bases). The CDR3 contains 13 residues. Germline CDR1 and CDR2: MNHEY and SVGAGI. V shed 7 bases and J shed 8 bases, with 17 bases lying between them. CDR3 amino acids: CASTGRGLLGYTF. As DNA, the CDR3 is TGTGCCAGCACGGGCAGGGGTCTTCTCGGCTACACCTTC.

The rearrangement links TRBV6-2 or TRBV6-3 to TRBJ2-3, with D unresolved. This CDR3 has 13 amino acids. Germline V CDR1 and CDR2: MNHEY, SVGEGT. V was shortened by 2 bases and J by 2 bases, with 5 bases between the two germline ends. For the CDR3, the DNA is TGTGCCAGCAGTTACCCTTACACAGATACGCAGTATTTT. Residues: CASSYPYTDTQYF.

The gene calls are TRBV5-1 and TRBJ1-5; 10 nucleotides align to TRBD1. V was pared by 4 bases and J by 5 bases, with 6 bases of the junction left unmatched. This CDR3 is built from 15 residues. Germline values: CDR1 SGHRS, CDR2 YFSETQ. This chain's CDR3 is CASSLDGTGDQPQHF. The CDR3 DNA follows: TGCGCCAGCAGCCTGGATGGGACAGGGGATCAGCCCCAGCATTTT.

V and J are TRBV3-1 (or the pseudogene TRBV3-2) and TRBJ2-4; D may be TRBD2 (6 bases). CDR1 and CDR2 from the germline V gene are LGHDT and YNNKEL (reference sequence). Trimming left V 4 bases short and J 4 bases short, with 17 bases between. This CDR3 has 16 residues. CDR3 DNA sequence: TGTGCCAGCAGCCGAGGAGGGATACGGCCTAAAAACATTCAGTACTTC. This gives the protein CASSRGGIRPKNIQYF.

The V gene is TRBV10-3, the J gene TRBJ2-2, with D hard to call. This CDR3 has 13 residues. Trimming pared 6 bases from V and 10 bases from J, leaving 15 bases between. Germline V lookup: CDR1 ENHRY, CDR2 SYGVKD. This chain's CDR3 is CAISGPAYEELFF. The DNA for the CDR3 is TGTGCCATCAGCGGTCCCGCATACGAGGAGCTGTTTTTT.

The DNA for the CDR3 is TGTGCCAGCAGCCCGGGACAAGTTGGGACCCAGTACTTC. It yields the protein CASSPGQVGTQYF. The rearrangement uses TRBV7-2 and TRBJ2-5; D is perhaps TRBD1 (6 bases). The CDR3 length is 13 residues. Germline-derived CDR1 and CDR2 are SGHTA and FQGNSA. Trimming removed 5 bases at V and 7 bases at J, with 14 bases between.

The CDR3 sequence: CSVDRTSGTGELFF. CDR3 nucleotide sequence: TGCAGCGTTGATCGGACTAGCGGCACCGGGGAGCTGTTTTTT. The chain uses TRBV29-1 and TRBJ2-2; TRBD2 aligns across 10 bases. Trimming at V came to 3 bases and at J to 4 bases, leaving 2 bases not matched to a gene. The CDR3 contains 14 residues. Germline V gives CDR1 SQVTM, CDR2 ANQGSEA.

The chain is built from TRBV4-1 and TRBJ2-3; 8 positions agree with TRBD2. Per germline, CDR1 MGHRA and CDR2 YSYEKL. The CDR3 covers 15 residues. V lost 1 base to trimming and J lost 7 bases; unmatched junction nucleotides: 7. The CDR3 here is CASSQASGGANTQYF. DNA for the CDR3: TGCGCCAGCAGCCAAGCTTCCGGGGGGGCAAATACGCAGTATTTT.

The chain links TRBV6-2 or TRBV6-3 to TRBJ2-7, with D tentatively TRBD2 (6 bases). V shed 5 bases and J shed 6 bases, with 26 bases lying between them. The germline V gene encodes CDR1 MNHEY and CDR2 SVGEGT. The CDR3 has 17 amino acids. The CDR3 is CASSHYARREAAREQYF. CDR3 nucleotides: TGTGCCAGCAGTCACTATGCCCGGAGGGAGGCGGCCCGCGAGCAGTACTTC.

This clone has only one observation. The chain links TRBV7-2 to TRBJ2-3; D call uncertain. The CDR3 runs 15 residues. CDR1 is SGHTA and CDR2 is FQGNSA in the germline V gene. Trimming took 1 base from V and 0 from J, leaving 8 bases between them. In DNA, the CDR3 is TGTGCCAGCAGCTTAGGAATAGTAAGCACAGATACGCAGTATTTT. Protein product: CASSLGIVSTDTQYF.

The chain recombines TRBV5-4 with TRBJ2-7; D is perhaps TRBD2 (5 bases). Germline V CDR1 and CDR2: SGHNT, YYREEE (reference sequence). V was pared by 3 bases and J by 3 bases, with 13 bases between. The CDR3 totals 14 residues. The CDR3 coding sequence is TGTGCCAGCAGCTCCGACCCCGGGGTCTACGAGCAGTACTTC. Its translation is CASSSDPGVYEQYF.

This chain uses TRBV12-3 or TRBV12-4 with TRBJ2-1; 7 bases align to TRBD1. The trim removed 6 bases at V and 9 bases at J, leaving 5 bases unmatched. The CDR3 is 12 residues long. CDR3 sequence reads: CASSLDRPEQFF. CDR3 nucleotide sequence: TGTGCCAGCAGCCTGGACAGGCCTGAGCAGTTCTTC.

The chain joins TRBV6-5 to TRBJ2-3; D may be TRBD2 (6 bases). The germline gives CDR1 MNHEY, CDR2 SVGAGI. This CDR3 comprises 13 residues. The V end lost 6 bases, the J end lost 1 base, and 8 bases lay between the germline ends. Here the CDR3 DNA reads TGTGCCAGCAGCGGGAGTGGCACAGATACGCAGTATTTT. Translated, it gives CASSGSGTDTQYF.

The rearrangement uses TRBV29-1 and TRBJ2-7; 7 bases map to TRBD1. V lost 4 bases, J lost 2 bases, and 2 bases stayed unmatched. From germline, CDR1 is SQVTM and CDR2 ANQGSEA. CDR3 length equals 12 residues. The CDR3 bases are TGCAGCGTTGCCGGACAGGCCTACGAGCAGTACTTC. This sequence encodes CSVAGQAYEQYF.

The rearrangement links TRBV29-1 to TRBJ2-2; D gene unclear. V was shortened by 0 bases and J by 0 bases, with 8 bases between the two germline ends. The CDR3 extends over 15 amino acids. Germline CDR1 reads SQVTM; CDR2 reads ANQGSEA. The CDR3, as DNA: TGCAGCGTTGAAGACGCCAGAACGAACACCGGGGAGCTGTTTTTT. Translated, it gives CSVEDARTNTGELFF.

The chain joins TRBV7-6 to TRBJ1-4; D gene ambiguous. Between the trimmed V and J ends, which lost 0 bases and 2 bases, there was a span of 7 bases. This CDR3 contains 15 residues. Germline V gives CDR1 SGHVS, CDR2 FNYEAQ. This CDR3 reads CASSLASRTNEKLFF. CDR3 nucleotides: TGTGCCAGCAGCTTAGCAAGTCGGACTAATGAAAAACTGTTTTTT. The full variable domain, in which reference TRBV7-6 and TRBJ1-4 provide the parts outside the CDR3, is GAGVSQSPRYKVTKRGQDVALRCDPISGHVSLYWYRQALGQGPEFLTYFNYEAQQDKSGLPNDRFSAERPEGSISTLTIQRTEQRDSAMYRCASSLASRTNEKLFFGSGTQLSVL.

CDR3 loop: CASSIQGSNQPQHF. The DNA for the CDR3 is TGTGCCAGTAGTATACAGGGCAGCAATCAGCCCCAGCATTTT. This sequence joins TRBV19 and TRBJ1-5; TRBD1 might be the D (5 bases). Germline V gene lookup returns CDR1 LNHDA and CDR2 SQIVND (reference sequence). The CDR3 is made up of 14 amino acids. The germline V and J ends were trimmed by 2 bases and 1 base, with 6 bases remaining between them.

V is TRBV7-2 and J is TRBJ2-3; 10 bases agree with TRBD1. With V trimmed by 5 bases and J by 3 bases, 8 bases remained unmatched. The CDR3 runs 16 residues. Germline CDR1 SGHTA, CDR2 FQGNSA. DNA for the CDR3: TGTGCCAGCAGCCGTGGGGACAGGGGATTTACAGATACGCAGTATTTT. This codes for CASSRGDRGFTDTQYF. Full variable domain (outside the CDR3, taken from reference TRBV7-2 and TRBJ2-3): GAGVSQSPSNKVTEKGKDVELRCDPISGHTALYWYRQSLGQGLEFLIYFQGNSAPDKSGLPSDRFSAERTGGSVSTLTIQRTQQEDSAVYLCASSRGDRGFTDTQYFGPGTRLTVL.

The J gene is TRBJ2-5, the V gene TRBV7-3; possible D gene TRBD1, 6 bases. Trimming pared 5 bases from V and 4 bases from J, leaving 17 bases between. Germline CDR1 and CDR2: SGHTA and FQGTGA. The CDR3 sequence is 15 residues long. CDR3 loop: CASSMGLRQAETQYF. CDR3 in DNA: TGTGCCAGCAGCATGGGGTTAAGACAGGCAGAGACCCAGTACTTC.

The rearrangement uses TRBV5-6 and TRBJ2-2; 9 nucleotides agree with TRBD1. After removal of 4 bases from V and 1 base from J, the junction contained 5 bases not matched to a gene. The V gene's germline CDR1 is SGHDT and CDR2 YYEEEE. This CDR3 is 16 amino acids long. CDR3 nucleotides: TGTGCCAGCAGCAAGGACAGGGGCGTGAACACCGGGGAGCTGTTTTTT. As protein: CASSKDRGVNTGELFF.

This clone occurred once. This rearrangement joins TRBV9 to TRBJ1-6; unclear D gene. The CDR3 contains 14 residues. The V end was cut by 0 bases, the J end by 5 bases, with 6 bases between. CDR1 SGDLS and CDR2 YYNGEE come from the germline V gene. The CDR3 DNA follows: TGTGCCAGCAGCGTAGTGGGAGATAATTCACCCCTCCACTTT. Encoded protein: CASSVVGDNSPLHF. Full variable domain (outside the CDR3, taken from reference TRBV9 and TRBJ1-6): DSGVTQTPKHLITATGQRVTLRCSPRSGDLSVYWYQQSLDQGLQFLIQYYNGEERAKGNILERFSAQQFPDLHSELNLSSLELGDSALYFCASSVVGDNSPLHFGNGTRLTVT.

This clone has more than one count but fewer than ten. The chain recombines TRBV2 with TRBJ1-2, with TRBD1 matching 7 bases. V lost 6 bases, J lost 0 bases, and 4 bases stayed unmatched. The CDR3 runs to 14 residues. Germline V gene data show CDR1 as SNHLY and CDR2 as FYNNEI. The CDR3 DNA reads TGTGCCAGCAGGGGACAGAAAACTAACTATGGCTACACCTTC. This sequence encodes CASRGQKTNYGYTF.

The chain couples TRBV7-2 to TRBJ2-5, with 8 bases fitting TRBD2. The CDR3 totals 17 residues. The germline CDR1 and CDR2 sequences are SGHTA and FQGNSA. V shed 0 bases and J 5 bases; nucleotides not matched to a gene: 11. The CDR3 here is CASSLAVTRGGIETQYF. CDR3 bases: TGTGCCAGCAGCTTAGCTGTGACTCGCGGGGGGATCGAGACCCAGTACTTC.